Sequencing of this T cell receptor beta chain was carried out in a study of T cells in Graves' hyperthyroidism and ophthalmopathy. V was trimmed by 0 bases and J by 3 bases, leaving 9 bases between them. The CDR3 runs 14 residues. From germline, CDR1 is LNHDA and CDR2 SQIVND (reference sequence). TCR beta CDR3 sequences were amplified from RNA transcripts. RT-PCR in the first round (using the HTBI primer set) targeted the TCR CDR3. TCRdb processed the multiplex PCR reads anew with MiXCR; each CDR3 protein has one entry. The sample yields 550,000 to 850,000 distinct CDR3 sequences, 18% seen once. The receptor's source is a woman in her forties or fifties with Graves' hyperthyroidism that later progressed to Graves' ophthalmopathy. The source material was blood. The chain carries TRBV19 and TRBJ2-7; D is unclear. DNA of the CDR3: TGTGCCAGTAGTATAGATTTTACAGTCTACGAGCAGTACTTC. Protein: CASSIDFTVYEQYF.